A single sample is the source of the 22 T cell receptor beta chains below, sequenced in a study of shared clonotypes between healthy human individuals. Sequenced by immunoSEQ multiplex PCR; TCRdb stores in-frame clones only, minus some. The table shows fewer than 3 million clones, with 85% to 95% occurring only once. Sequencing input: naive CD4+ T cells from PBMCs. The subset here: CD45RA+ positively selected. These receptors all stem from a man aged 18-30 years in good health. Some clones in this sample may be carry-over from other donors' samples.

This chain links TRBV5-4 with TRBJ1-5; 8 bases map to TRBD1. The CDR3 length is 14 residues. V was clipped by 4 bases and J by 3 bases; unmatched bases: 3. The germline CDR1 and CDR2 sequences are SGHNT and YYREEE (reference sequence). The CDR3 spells CASSAGQDNQPQHF. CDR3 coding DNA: TGTGCCAGCAGCGCGGGACAGGACAATCAGCCCCAGCATTTT.

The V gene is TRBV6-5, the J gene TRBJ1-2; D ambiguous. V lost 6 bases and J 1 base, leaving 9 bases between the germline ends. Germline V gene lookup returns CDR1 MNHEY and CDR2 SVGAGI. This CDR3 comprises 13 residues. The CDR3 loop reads CASRTQDNYGYTF. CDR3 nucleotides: TGTGCCAGCAGGACGCAGGATAACTATGGCTACACCTTC.

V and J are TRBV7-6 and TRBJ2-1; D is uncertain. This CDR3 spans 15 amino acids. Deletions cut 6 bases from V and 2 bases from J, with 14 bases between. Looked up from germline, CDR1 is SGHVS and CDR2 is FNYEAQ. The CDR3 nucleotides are TGTGCCAGCAGTGTAGGCGCTACAACCTACAATGAGCAGTTCTTC. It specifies CASSVGATTYNEQFF.

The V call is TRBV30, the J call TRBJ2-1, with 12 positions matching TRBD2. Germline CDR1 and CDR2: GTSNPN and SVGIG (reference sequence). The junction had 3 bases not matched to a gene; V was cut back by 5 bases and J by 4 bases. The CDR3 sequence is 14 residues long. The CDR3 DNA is TGTGCCTGGGGCGGACTAGCGGGATACAATGAGCAGTTCTTC. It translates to CAWGGLAGYNEQFF. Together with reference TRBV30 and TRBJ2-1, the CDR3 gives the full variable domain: SQTIHQWPATLVQPVGSPLSLECTVEGTSNPNLYWYRQAAGRGLQLLFYSVGIGQISSEVPQNLSASRPQDRQFILSSKKLLLSDSGFYLCAWGGLAGYNEQFFGPGTRLTVL.

In DNA, the CDR3 is TGTGCCTGGAGTCTGAGGAGCGGGAGGCCGTATTTT. Its translation is CAWSLRSGRPYF. The genes are TRBV30 and TRBJ2-3; 9 nucleotides agree with TRBD2. With 2 bases clipped from V and 14 bases from J, the junction kept 8 bases outside the gene matches. This CDR3 contains 12 residues. Germline CDR1 reads GTSNPN; CDR2 reads SVGIG (reference sequence).

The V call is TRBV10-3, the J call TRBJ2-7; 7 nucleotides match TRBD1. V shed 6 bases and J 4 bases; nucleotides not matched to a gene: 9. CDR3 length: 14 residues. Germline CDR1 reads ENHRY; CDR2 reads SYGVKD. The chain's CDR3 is CAISPDRVSYEQYF. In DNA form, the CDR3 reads TGTGCCATCAGCCCCGACAGGGTGAGTTACGAGCAGTACTTC.

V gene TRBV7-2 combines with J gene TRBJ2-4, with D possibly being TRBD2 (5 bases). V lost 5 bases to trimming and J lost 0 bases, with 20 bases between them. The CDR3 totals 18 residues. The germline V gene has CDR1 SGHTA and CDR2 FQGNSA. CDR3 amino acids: CASSVVSRAQAAKNIQYF. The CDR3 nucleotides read TGTGCCAGCAGCGTAGTTTCGAGGGCACAAGCAGCCAAAAACATTCAGTACTTC.

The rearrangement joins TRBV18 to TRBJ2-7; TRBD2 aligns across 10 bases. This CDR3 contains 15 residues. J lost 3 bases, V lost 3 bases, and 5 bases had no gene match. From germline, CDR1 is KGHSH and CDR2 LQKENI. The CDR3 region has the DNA TGTGCCAGCTCACCTACTAGCGGGAAGGGCTACGAGCAGTACTTC. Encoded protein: CASSPTSGKGYEQYF.

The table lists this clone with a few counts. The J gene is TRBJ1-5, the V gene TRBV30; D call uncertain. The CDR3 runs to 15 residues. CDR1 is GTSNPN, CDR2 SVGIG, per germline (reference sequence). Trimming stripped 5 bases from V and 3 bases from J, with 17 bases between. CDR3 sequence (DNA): TGTGCCTGGGGACCTCAAGGGAGACTCAATCAGCCCCAGCATTTT. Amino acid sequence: CAWGPQGRLNQPQHF.

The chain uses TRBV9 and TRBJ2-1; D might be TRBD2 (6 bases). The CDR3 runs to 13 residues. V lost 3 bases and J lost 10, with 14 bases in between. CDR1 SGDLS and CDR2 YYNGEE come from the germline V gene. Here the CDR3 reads CASSATTSSEQFF. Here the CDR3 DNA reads TGTGCCAGCAGCGCCACCACTAGCTCCGAGCAGTTCTTC.

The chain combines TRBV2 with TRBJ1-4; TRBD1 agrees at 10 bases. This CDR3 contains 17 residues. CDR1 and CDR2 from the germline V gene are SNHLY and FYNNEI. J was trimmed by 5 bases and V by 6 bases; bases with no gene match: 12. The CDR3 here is CASSGNRDRGRNEKLFF. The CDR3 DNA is TGTGCCAGCAGCGGGAACCGGGACAGGGGTCGAAATGAAAAACTGTTTTTT. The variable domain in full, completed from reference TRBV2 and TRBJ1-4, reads EPEVTQTPSHQVTQMGQEVILRCVPISNHLYFYWYRQILGQKVEFLVSFYNNEISEKSEIFDDQFSVERPDGSNFTLKIRSTKLEDSAMYFCASSGNRDRGRNEKLFFGSGTQLSVL.

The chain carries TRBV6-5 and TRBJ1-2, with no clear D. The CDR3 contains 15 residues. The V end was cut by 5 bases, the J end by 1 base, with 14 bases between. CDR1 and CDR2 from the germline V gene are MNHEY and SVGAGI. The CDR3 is CASSTGGTDNYGYTF. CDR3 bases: TGTGCCAGCAGTACGGGAGGAACGGATAACTATGGCTACACCTTC.

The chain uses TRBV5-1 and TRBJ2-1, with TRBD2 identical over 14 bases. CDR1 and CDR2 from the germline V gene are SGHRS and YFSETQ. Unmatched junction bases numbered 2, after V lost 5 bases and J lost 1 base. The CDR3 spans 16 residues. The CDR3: CASRGTSGSSYNEQFF. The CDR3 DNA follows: TGCGCCAGCAGGGGGACTAGCGGGAGTTCCTACAATGAGCAGTTCTTC. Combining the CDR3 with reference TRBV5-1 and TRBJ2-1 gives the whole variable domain KAGVTQTPRYLIKTRGQQVTLSCSPISGHRSVSWYQQTPGQGLQFLFEYFSETQRNKGNFPGRFSGRQFSNSRSEMNVSTLELGDSALYLCASRGTSGSSYNEQFFGPGTRLTVL.

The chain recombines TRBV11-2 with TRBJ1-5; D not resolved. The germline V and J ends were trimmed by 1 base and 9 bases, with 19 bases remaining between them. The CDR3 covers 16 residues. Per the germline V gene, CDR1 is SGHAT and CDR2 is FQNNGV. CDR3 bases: TGTGCCAGCAGCTTAGTGTCGGCCCACGGGGTGGGGCCCCAGCATTTT. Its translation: CASSLVSAHGVGPQHF. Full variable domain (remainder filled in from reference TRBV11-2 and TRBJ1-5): EAGVAQSPRYKIIEKRQSVAFWCNPISGHATLYWYQQILGQGPKLLIQFQNNGVVDDSQLPKDRFSAERLKGVDSTLKIQPAKLEDSAVYLCASSLVSAHGVGPQHFGDGTRLSIL.

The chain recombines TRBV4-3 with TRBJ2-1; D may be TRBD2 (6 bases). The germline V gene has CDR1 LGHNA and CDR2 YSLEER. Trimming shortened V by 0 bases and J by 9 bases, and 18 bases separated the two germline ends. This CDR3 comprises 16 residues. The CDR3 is CASSQETSFRYGEQFF. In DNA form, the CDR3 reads TGCGCCAGCAGCCAAGAGACTAGTTTTCGATATGGTGAGCAGTTCTTC.

This chain's CDR3 is CASLRRGSADTQYF. CDR3 bases: TGTGCCAGCCTCCGGAGAGGGTCCGCAGATACGCAGTATTTT. The chain combines TRBV5-8 with TRBJ2-3, with D perhaps matching TRBD2 (5 bases). The CDR3 spans 14 residues. In germline, CDR1 is SGHTS, CDR2 YDEGEE. Trimming pared 7 bases from V and 4 bases from J, leaving 16 bases between.

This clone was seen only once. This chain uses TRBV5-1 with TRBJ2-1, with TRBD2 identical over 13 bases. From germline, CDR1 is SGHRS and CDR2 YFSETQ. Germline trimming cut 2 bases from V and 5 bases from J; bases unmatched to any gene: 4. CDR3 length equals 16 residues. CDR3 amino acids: CASSLPGLAGHNEQFF. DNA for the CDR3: TGCGCCAGCAGCTTACCGGGACTAGCGGGACACAATGAGCAGTTCTTC.

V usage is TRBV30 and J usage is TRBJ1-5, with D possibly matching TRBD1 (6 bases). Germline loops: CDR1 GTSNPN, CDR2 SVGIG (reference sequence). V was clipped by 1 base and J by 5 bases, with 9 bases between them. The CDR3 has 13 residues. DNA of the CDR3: TGTGCCTGGAGTGAGGCAGGGGATCAGCCCCAGCATTTT. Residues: CAWSEAGDQPQHF. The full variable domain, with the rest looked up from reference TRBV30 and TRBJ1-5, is SQTIHQWPATLVQPVGSPLSLECTVEGTSNPNLYWYRQAAGRGLQLLFYSVGIGQISSEVPQNLSASRPQDRQFILSSKKLLLSDSGFYLCAWSEAGDQPQHFGDGTRLSIL.

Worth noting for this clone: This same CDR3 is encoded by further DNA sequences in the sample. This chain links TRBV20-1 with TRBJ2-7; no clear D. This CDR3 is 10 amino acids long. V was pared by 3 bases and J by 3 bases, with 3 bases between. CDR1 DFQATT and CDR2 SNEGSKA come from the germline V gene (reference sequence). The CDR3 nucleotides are TGCAGTGCTAGTCACTACGAGCAGTACTTC. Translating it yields CSASHYEQYF.

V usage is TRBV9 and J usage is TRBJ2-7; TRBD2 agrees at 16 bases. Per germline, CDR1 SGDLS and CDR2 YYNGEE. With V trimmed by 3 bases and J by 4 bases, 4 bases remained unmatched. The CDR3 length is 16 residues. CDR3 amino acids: CASSEGLAGGLYEQYF. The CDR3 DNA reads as TGTGCCAGCAGCGAGGGACTAGCGGGAGGGTTGTACGAGCAGTACTTC. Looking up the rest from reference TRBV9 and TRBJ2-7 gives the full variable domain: DSGVTQTPKHLITATGQRVTLRCSPRSGDLSVYWYQQSLDQGLQFLIQYYNGEERAKGNILERFSAQQFPDLHSELNLSSLELGDSALYFCASSEGLAGGLYEQYFGPGTRLTVT.

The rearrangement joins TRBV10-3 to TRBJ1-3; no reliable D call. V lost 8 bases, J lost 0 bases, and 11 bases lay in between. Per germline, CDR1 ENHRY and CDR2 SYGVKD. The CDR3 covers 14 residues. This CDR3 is CAILSLLSGNTIYF. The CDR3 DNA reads TGTGCCATCTTGAGCCTCCTCTCTGGAAACACCATATATTTT.

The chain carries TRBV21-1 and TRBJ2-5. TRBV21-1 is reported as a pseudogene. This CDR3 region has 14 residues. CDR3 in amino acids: CASSNKGRSETQYF. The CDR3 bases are TGTGCCAGCAGCAATAAGGGCAGGTCAGAGACCCAGTACTTC.